This T cell receptor beta chain was documented in a study of blood T cell repertoires in COVID-19. About the research overall: COVID-19 samples collected from the United States, Italy and Spain covered acute and convalescent phases. The analysed material was cDNA or gDNA that came from T cells, B-cell-depleted T cells, or PBMCs.

In the authors' workflow: Estimation of nucleated cell counts relied on the amplification of reference gene primers. Clones were sequenced by immunoSEQ multiplex PCR, and TCRdb holds only the in-frame ones, with some missing. For V, J and clone size, that table is used; D and trimming come from the DNA. The data show 150,000 to 200,000 clones, about four fifths seen once. This clone appeared once. V was trimmed by 7 bases and J by 7 bases, leaving 17 bases between them. The germline V gene has CDR1 LNHDA and CDR2 SQIVND (reference sequence). The CDR3 is 13 residues long. This chain joins TRBV19 and TRBJ2-7; tentatively, D is TRBD2 (5 bases). The sequence was collected from a man aged 55-75 years with active or convalescent COVID-19. Sample: peripheral blood. The CDR3 sequence is CASTGPSSGEQYF. CDR3 DNA sequence: TGTGCCAGTACGGGTCCATCGTCGGGGGAGCAGTACTTC.